The clone carrying this TCR beta chain turned up a few times. Its antigen is unknown. The source of the sample is a study of beta chain features in type 1 diabetes. Isolated RNA was reverse transcribed in full, so expressed TCRB transcripts were sequenced. Generated by immunoSEQ multiplex PCR, the TCRdb table keeps only in-frame clones and is missing some. The sample shows some 270,000 clones, 11% of them seen only once. The study, taken as a whole, reports: Shortening of TCRB CDR3s, moderate but significant, appeared in all four CD4+ subsets of Type 1 diabetes patients.

The CDR3 length is 14 residues. With V trimmed by 5 bases and J by 3 bases, 5 bases remained unmatched. Per germline, CDR1 MRHNA and CDR2 SNTAGT. Source material: naive CD4+ T cells from blood. This receptor was identified in a man aged 30-40 years with type 1 diabetes. This sequence joins TRBV6-4 and TRBJ2-3; 7 positions match TRBD1. CDR3 DNA: TGTGCCAGCAGTATGGCCAGGGGGACAGATACGCAGTATTTT. Translation: CASSMARGTDTQYF.